This passage covers 23 T cell receptor beta chains from one sample sequenced in a study of blood T cell repertoires in COVID-19. The method was immunoSEQ multiplex PCR; TCRdb's version includes in-frame clones alone and lacks a portion of them. The sample includes 150,000 to 200,000 clones, approximately 79% of them seen just once. Sequencing was performed on PBMCs or T cells enriched from blood (not recorded which). The receptors were sampled from a woman aged 55-75 years with acute COVID-19.

The chain is built from TRBV7-9 and TRBJ2-5; no firm D call. V shed 1 base and J shed 2 bases, with 8 bases lying between them. CDR1 SEHNR and CDR2 FQNEAQ come from the germline V gene (reference sequence). This CDR3 has 14 amino acids. CDR3 in amino acids: CASSLGGPQETQYF. Here the CDR3 DNA reads TGTGCCAGCAGCTTAGGAGGCCCACAAGAGACCCAGTACTTC.

The chain recombines TRBV19 with TRBJ1-3; TRBD1 matches at 7 bases. Germline V CDR1 and CDR2: LNHDA, SQIVND (reference sequence). Trimming removed 6 bases from V and 2 bases from J; junction bases left unmatched: 1. This CDR3 is built from 13 residues. Here the CDR3 reads CASSQGAGNTIYF. The CDR3 nucleotides are TGTGCCAGTAGCCAGGGGGCTGGAAACACCATATATTTT.

This clone showed up just a few times. The chain uses TRBV27 and TRBJ1-5; tentatively, D is TRBD1 (6 bases). The CDR3 totals 14 residues. V was shortened by 7 bases and J by 9 bases, with 19 bases between the two germline ends. Germline V lookup: CDR1 MNHEY, CDR2 SMNVEV (reference sequence). CDR3 DNA sequence: TGTGCCAGCAAATTAGGAACAGGGCGAAGGCCCCAGCATTTT. It translates to CASKLGTGRRPQHF.

This chain connects TRBV5-1 to TRBJ2-1; possibly TRBD2 for D (5 bases). The CDR3 covers 16 residues. The V gene's germline CDR1 is SGHRS and CDR2 YFSETQ. Trimming cost V 4 bases and J 0 bases, with 14 bases left between them. The CDR3: CASSMEVGVSYNEQFF. In nucleotides, the CDR3 is TGCGCCAGCAGCATGGAGGTGGGAGTCTCCTACAATGAGCAGTTCTTC.

This clone appeared a single time. A junction boundary mismatches the germline segment, possibly from a read error. This sequence joins TRBV14 and TRBJ1-3; 7 positions match TRBD1. This CDR3 is 16 amino acids long. Germline assignment: CDR1 SGHDN and CDR2 FVKESK. In nucleotides, the CDR3 is TGTGCCAGCAGTCAAGACAGGGTGAGAGCTGGAAACACCATATATTTT. Translated: CASSQDRVRAGNTIYF. Using reference TRBV14 and TRBJ1-3 for the parts outside the CDR3, the full variable domain is EAGVTQFPSHSVIEKGQTVTLRCDPISGHDNLYWYRRVMGKEIKFLLHFVKESKQDESGMPNNRFLAERTGGTYSTLKVQPAELEDSGVYFCASSQDRVRAGNTIYFGEGSWLTVV.

This clone showed up just a few times. The rearrangement uses TRBV6-5 and TRBJ2-1; the match to TRBD1 covers 9 bases. Germline V gene lookup returns CDR1 MNHEY and CDR2 SVGAGI. V lost 8 bases and J lost 10; bases outside the gene matches: 3. CDR3 length: 11 amino acids. CDR3 in amino acids: CASLQGAEQFF. Here the CDR3 DNA reads TGTGCCAGCCTACAGGGGGCAGAGCAGTTCTTC.

The chain joins TRBV19 to TRBJ2-3; TRBD2 matches 11 bases. CDR3 length equals 17 residues. V trimming: 4 bases; J trimming: 4 bases; junction bases outside the gene matches: 10. Germline V gene sequence: CDR1 LNHDA, CDR2 SQIVND (reference sequence). This chain's CDR3 is CASSTPMGLAVPDTQYF. The CDR3 DNA is TGTGCCAGTAGTACGCCTATGGGACTAGCGGTGCCAGATACGCAGTATTTT.

In its sample, this clone was seen a few times. The chain uses TRBV18 and TRBJ1-2; D uncertain. Trimming removed 2 bases from V and 5 bases from J, with 9 bases in between. CDR3 length equals 13 residues. Germline CDR1 and CDR2: KGHSH and LQKENI. CDR3 in amino acids: CASSPNRPYGYTF. The CDR3 DNA reads TGTGCCAGCTCACCAAACAGACCTTATGGCTACACCTTC. Filled out from reference TRBV18 and TRBJ1-2, the complete variable domain reads NAGVMQNPRHLVRRRGQEARLRCSPMKGHSHVYWYRQLPEEGLKFMVYLQKENIIDESGMPKERFSAEFPKEGPSILRIQQVVRGDSAAYFCASSPNRPYGYTFGSGTRLTVV.

This chain uses TRBV3-1 (or the pseudogene TRBV3-2) with TRBJ2-1; 13 nucleotides line up with TRBD2. Germline trimming cut 3 bases from V and 3 bases from J; bases unmatched to any gene: 8. There are 18 residues in the CDR3. CDR1 LGHDT and CDR2 YNNKEL come from the germline V gene (reference sequence). The DNA of the CDR3 is TGTGCCAGCAGCCAGGGCTCAGGGACTAGCGGGATCTACAATGAGCAGTTCTTC. Translated: CASSQGSGTSGIYNEQFF.

The chain couples TRBV3-1 (or the pseudogene TRBV3-2) to TRBJ1-1; tentative D call: TRBD1 (5 bases). Trimming pared 2 bases from V and 5 bases from J, leaving 12 bases between. The CDR3 runs 14 residues. The germline gives CDR1 LGHDT, CDR2 YNNKEL (reference sequence). The CDR3 region is CASSQRGLETEAFF. The CDR3 DNA is TGTGCCAGCAGCCAAAGGGGTTTGGAGACTGAAGCTTTCTTT.

The chain is built from TRBV11-2 and TRBJ2-5; 7 nucleotides align to TRBD1. Germline CDR1 is SGHAT and CDR2 is FQNNGV. This CDR3 contains 15 residues. Germline trimming cut 1 base from V and 3 bases from J; bases unmatched to any gene: 5. This CDR3 is CASSLGLGTEETQYF. In nucleotides, the CDR3 is TGTGCCAGCAGCTTAGGGCTCGGGACAGAAGAGACCCAGTACTTC.

The gene calls are TRBV5-4 and TRBJ2-5, with 11 bases lining up with TRBD2. The CDR3 totals 17 residues. V gave up 0 bases and J gave up 6 bases; unmatched junction bases: 10. Germline CDR1 SGHNT, CDR2 YYREEE (reference sequence). CDR3 loop: CASSLGSVVAGGQTQYF. The CDR3 DNA reads as TGTGCCAGCAGCTTGGGATCGGTGGTAGCGGGAGGGCAGACCCAGTACTTC.

V is TRBV9 and J is TRBJ2-1; perhaps TRBD2 as D (5 bases). This CDR3 comprises 18 residues. V lost 4 bases and J lost 10, with 30 bases in between. From germline, CDR1 is SGDLS and CDR2 YYNGEE. CDR3 in amino acids: CASSRGGGLGRATLEQFF. The CDR3 nucleotides read TGTGCCAGCAGCCGAGGTGGAGGTCTAGGCCGGGCAACCCTGGAGCAGTTCTTC.

The rearrangement joins TRBV24-1 to TRBJ2-7; 8 bases line up with TRBD2. The CDR3 is 15 residues long. CDR1 is KGHDR, CDR2 SFDVKD, per germline. The V and J ends lost 5 bases and 1 base, in that order; junction bases with no gene match: 6. The CDR3: CATSVRAGGSYEQYF. In DNA, the CDR3 is TGTGCCACCAGTGTTCGGGCGGGAGGTTCCTACGAGCAGTACTTC.

The CDR3 sequence: CASSLRASWGGEQFF. CDR3 bases: TGTGCCAGCAGCTTAAGGGCTTCATGGGGAGGTGAGCAGTTCTTC. The chain links TRBV5-4 to TRBJ2-1; D perhaps matches TRBD2 (6 bases). This CDR3 is 15 amino acids long. Per germline, CDR1 SGHNT and CDR2 YYREEE (reference sequence). The V and J ends lost 2 bases and 9 bases respectively, with 18 bases between them.

This clone was observed many times. This chain uses TRBV16 with TRBJ2-1; TRBD2 might be the D (5 bases). CDR1 KGHSY and CDR2 FQNENV come from the germline V gene. This CDR3 comprises 15 residues. V was shortened by 4 bases and J by 7 bases, with 17 bases between the two germline ends. CDR3 in DNA: TGTGCCAGCAGCCCCCCCGGCTCGGAGGATAATGAGCAGTTCTTC. As protein: CASSPPGSEDNEQFF.

This clone was seen a few times. The chain has TRBV3-1 (or the pseudogene TRBV3-2) and TRBJ2-7; 10 nucleotides align to TRBD1. From germline, CDR1 is LGHDT and CDR2 YNNKEL (reference sequence). The CDR3 has 13 residues. Trimming at V came to 2 bases and at J to 12 bases, leaving 7 bases not matched to a gene. CDR3: CASSQTGQGLPYF. Here the CDR3 DNA reads TGTGCCAGCAGCCAAACGGGACAGGGGCTCCCGTACTTC.

V and J are TRBV11-2 and TRBJ2-1, with TRBD1 matching over 7 bases. The CDR3 runs 15 residues. The V and J ends lost 0 bases and 3 bases, in that order; junction bases with no gene match: 2. Germline V gene data show CDR1 as SGHAT and CDR2 as FQNNGV. The CDR3 nucleotides read TGTGCCAGCAGCTTAGATACAGGGGTCTACAATGAGCAGTTCTTC. Residues: CASSLDTGVYNEQFF.

This clone came up once. This chain links TRBV6-2 or TRBV6-3 with TRBJ2-7; 7 bases fit TRBD2. There are 14 residues in the CDR3. Unmatched junction bases numbered 6, after V lost 1 base and J lost 6 bases. The germline V gene has CDR1 MNHEY and CDR2 SVGEGT. CDR3 region: CASSYWGGAGEQYF. CDR3 DNA sequence: TGTGCCAGCAGTTACTGGGGGGGAGCAGGCGAGCAGTACTTC.

There are a few counts of this clone. This chain uses TRBV19 with TRBJ2-7; possibly TRBD1 for D (5 bases). Germline V CDR1 and CDR2: LNHDA, SQIVND (reference sequence). The V and J ends lost 5 bases and 5 bases respectively, with 19 bases between them. The length of the CDR3 is 15 residues. The CDR3 DNA is TGTGCCAGTAGTGCCACAGGTACCCCAGGCAACGAGCAGTACGTC. Translating gives CASSATGTPGNEQYV.

This chain connects TRBV25-1 to TRBJ1-3; TRBD1 matches at 11 bases. Germline lookup yields CDR1 MGHDK and CDR2 SYGVNS. Trimming cost V 8 bases and J 3 bases; bases outside gene matches: 12. This CDR3 has 17 residues. CDR3: CASRRDRGLVIGNTIYF. The CDR3 bases are TGTGCCAGCCGCCGGGACAGGGGGTTAGTGATTGGAAACACCATATATTTT.

The V and J genes are TRBV7-9 and TRBJ1-1, with D unclear. V was trimmed by 5 bases and J by 5 bases, leaving 12 bases between them. CDR1 is SEHNR and CDR2 is FQNEAQ in the germline V gene (reference sequence). This CDR3 has 13 amino acids. The CDR3 protein is CASSPVGDTEAFF. CDR3 DNA: TGTGCCAGCAGCCCTGTCGGAGATACTGAAGCTTTCTTT.

The chain links TRBV29-1 to TRBJ2-1; a weak D match, TRBD1 (6 bases). V lost 7 bases and J lost 7, with 20 bases in between. This CDR3 has 14 residues. Germline CDR1 and CDR2: SQVTM and ANQGSEA. CDR3 nucleotide sequence: TGCAGCGCTGGGGGCGTCAAGAATATAAATGAGCAGTTCTTC. Amino acids: CSAGGVKNINEQFF.